These T cell receptor beta chains were read from a single sample in a study of cytomegalovirus exposure and HLA in healthy donors. Sequenced by immunoSEQ multiplex PCR; TCRdb stores in-frame clones only, minus some. Its table lists 60,000 to 75,000 clones. The sample taken for sequencing was PBMCs. The source of these receptors is a female donor in good health and CMV-seropositive. Both conserved end residues are part of each CDR3. The D gene is left open where the match is weak.

j_call: TRBJ2-3; v_call: TRBV6-5; d_call: TRBD2; cdr3_nt: TGTGCCAGCGCCAGCGGGGTGCTAGATACGCAGTATTTT; cdr3_aa: CASASGVLDTQYF
j_call: TRBJ1-3; v_call: TRBV7-9; d_call: -; cdr3_nt: TGTGCCAGCAGCCGATCTGCTTCGGGGGGTTTAGCGGGAAACACCATATATTTT; cdr3_aa: CASSRSASGGLAGNTIYF
j_call: TRBJ1-6; v_call: TRBV18; d_call: -; cdr3_nt: TGTGCCAGCTCGCACGGTCCGAGCTCCTATAATTCACCCCTCCACTTT; cdr3_aa: CASSHGPSSYNSPLHF
j_call: TRBJ1-2; v_call: TRBV28; d_call: -; cdr3_nt: TGTGCCAGCAGTTCCGGCAGTCGGGGGGCCGGCTACACCTTC; cdr3_aa: CASSSGSRGAGYTF
j_call: TRBJ2-7; v_call: TRBV6-6; d_call: TRBD1; cdr3_nt: TGTGCCAGCACAAACGGACAGGGAGAAGAGCAGTACTTC; cdr3_aa: CASTNGQGEEQYF
j_call: TRBJ2-2; v_call: TRBV4-1; d_call: TRBD1; cdr3_nt: TGCGCCAGCAGCCAAGCGCGACAGGGATGGACCGGGGAGCTGTTTTTT; cdr3_aa: CASSQARQGWTGELFF
j_call: TRBJ2-7; v_call: TRBV29-1; d_call: -; cdr3_nt: TGCAACGTTGATGGTGCGGGGAGGGAGCAGTACTTC; cdr3_aa: CNVDGAGREQYF
j_call: TRBJ2-7; v_call: TRBV29-1; d_call: TRBD1; cdr3_nt: TGCAGCGCCCGGGACAGGGTCCACGAGCAGTACTTC; cdr3_aa: CSARDRVHEQYF
j_call: TRBJ1-6; v_call: TRBV29-1; d_call: -; cdr3_nt: TGCAGTTGTGGGCAGGGTCCGAATTCACCCCTCCACTTT; cdr3_aa: CSCGQGPNSPLHF
j_call: TRBJ2-5; v_call: TRBV2; d_call: -; cdr3_nt: TGTGCCAGCATGAGAGACAGTCAAGAGACCCAGTACTTC; cdr3_aa: CASMRDSQETQYF
j_call: TRBJ2-1; v_call: TRBV19; d_call: -; cdr3_nt: TGTGCCAGTAGTGTCCCCAGGCATTACCTCTACAATGAGCAGTTCTTC; cdr3_aa: CASSVPRHYLYNEQFF
j_call: TRBJ2-7; v_call: TRBV6-6; d_call: TRBD2; cdr3_nt: TGTGCCAGCACTGATTTAGGACTAGCCGGCTACGAGCAGTACTTC; cdr3_aa: CASTDLGLAGYEQYF
j_call: TRBJ2-5; v_call: TRBV28; d_call: -; cdr3_nt: TGTGCCAGCAGTTTTCGGGAGACCCAGTACTTC; cdr3_aa: CASSFRETQYF
j_call: TRBJ2-1; v_call: TRBV18; d_call: TRBD2; cdr3_nt: TGTGCCAGCTCACCGCCGGGACTACCCTTGGGGCAGTTCTTC; cdr3_aa: CASSPPGLPLGQFF
j_call: TRBJ2-5; v_call: TRBV5-1; d_call: TRBD1; cdr3_nt: TGCGCCAGCAGCTCCGACAGGGGGTATCGTGGCCTTCAAGGGACCCAGTACTTC; cdr3_aa: CASSSDRGYRGLQGTQYF
j_call: TRBJ2-2; v_call: TRBV5-4; d_call: TRBD1; cdr3_nt: TGTGCCAGCACCATCCGGGACAGGGGACTGAACACCGGGGAGCTGTTTTTT; cdr3_aa: CASTIRDRGLNTGELFF
j_call: TRBJ1-2; v_call: TRBV18; d_call: TRBD1; cdr3_nt: TGTGCCAGCTCACCGTCCGACGGGACAGGGGATGGCTACACCTTC; cdr3_aa: CASSPSDGTGDGYTF
j_call: TRBJ2-2; v_call: TRBV5-1; d_call: -; cdr3_nt: TGCGCCAGCAGCTTAGGGGGAAGGACCGGGGAGCTGTTTTTT; cdr3_aa: CASSLGGRTGELFF
j_call: TRBJ1-2; v_call: TRBV5-4; d_call: TRBD1; cdr3_nt: TGTGCCAGCAGCTCAGCAGGGGGCATGGATAACTATGGCTACACCTTC; cdr3_aa: CASSSAGGMDNYGYTF
j_call: TRBJ2-3; v_call: TRBV5-1; d_call: TRBD1; cdr3_nt: TGCGCCAGCAGCAGGACAGGGGGCGCAGATAAGCAGTATTTT; cdr3_aa: CASSRTGGADKQYF
j_call: TRBJ1-4; v_call: TRBV6-5; d_call: TRBD1; cdr3_nt: TGTGCCAGCAGTCAAACGGGGACAGCCAGTGAAAAACTGTTTTTT; cdr3_aa: CASSQTGTASEKLFF
j_call: TRBJ2-2; v_call: TRBV11-3; d_call: -; cdr3_nt: TGTGCCAGCAGCTTTTCGGTGGGATTAAAGGGGACCGGGGAGCTGTTTTTT; cdr3_aa: CASSFSVGLKGTGELFF
j_call: TRBJ1-2; v_call: TRBV18; d_call: -; cdr3_nt: TGTGCCAGCTCACCACCGTCCGGCAGGGTCTATGGCTACACCTTC; cdr3_aa: CASSPPSGRVYGYTF
j_call: TRBJ2-3; v_call: TRBV5-1; d_call: -; cdr3_nt: TGCGCCAGCAGCTTGGCTGGACCACTAGTGGATACGCAGTATTTT; cdr3_aa: CASSLAGPLVDTQYF
j_call: TRBJ1-5; v_call: TRBV6-5; d_call: -; cdr3_nt: TGTGCCAGCAGAGGGATAGCGGGCAATCAGCCCCAGCATTTT; cdr3_aa: CASRGIAGNQPQHF
j_call: TRBJ1-4; v_call: TRBV5-6; d_call: -; cdr3_nt: TGTGCCAGCAGCTTGGCTTTTCGGCAGGGTAACGAAAAACTGTTTTTT; cdr3_aa: CASSLAFRQGNEKLFF
j_call: TRBJ2-7; v_call: TRBV11-3; d_call: -; cdr3_nt: TGTGCCAGCAGCACCCCCCTAGTGGGGAGAGGCGAGCAGTACTTC; cdr3_aa: CASSTPLVGRGEQYF
j_call: TRBJ2-5; v_call: TRBV7-9; d_call: TRBD2; cdr3_nt: TGTGCCAGCACCAAAACAGGGCCGTCTAGCGGGAGGGTGGAGACCCAGTACTTC; cdr3_aa: CASTKTGPSSGRVETQYF
j_call: TRBJ1-1; v_call: TRBV6-5; d_call: -; cdr3_nt: TGTGCCAGCAGTTACTCTAACAGAATCACTGAAGCTTTCTTT; cdr3_aa: CASSYSNRITEAFF
j_call: TRBJ2-7; v_call: TRBV6-5; d_call: TRBD2; cdr3_nt: TGTGCCAGCAGTTACTCGACTAGCGGGTACGGCGAGCAGTACTTC; cdr3_aa: CASSYSTSGYGEQYF
j_call: TRBJ2-5; v_call: TRBV9; d_call: TRBD1; cdr3_nt: TGTGCCAGCAGCGTACGACAGGGACAAGAGACCCAGTACTTC; cdr3_aa: CASSVRQGQETQYF
j_call: TRBJ2-7; v_call: TRBV11-1; d_call: TRBD1; cdr3_nt: TGTGCCAGCAGCTTAGGAAGGGGGCCGGGAGAGCAGTACTTC; cdr3_aa: CASSLGRGPGEQYF
j_call: TRBJ2-1; v_call: TRBV18; d_call: TRBD2; cdr3_nt: TGTGCCAGCTCACCAGTTGGGACTAGCTACAATGAGCAGTTCTTC; cdr3_aa: CASSPVGTSYNEQFF
j_call: TRBJ1-3; v_call: TRBV6-6; d_call: -; cdr3_nt: TGTGCCAGCAGCCGAGGCGATGGGGGCGTAGGAAACACCATATATTTT; cdr3_aa: CASSRGDGGVGNTIYF
j_call: TRBJ1-3; v_call: TRBV18; d_call: -; cdr3_nt: TGTGCCAGCTCACCCTCGAGGGGGGGCCCCTCTGGAAACACCATATATTTT; cdr3_aa: CASSPSRGGPSGNTIYF
j_call: TRBJ2-1; v_call: TRBV14; d_call: TRBD2; cdr3_nt: TGTGCCAGCAGCGAAAGTGGGACTAGCGGGAGAAACGAGCAGTTCTTC; cdr3_aa: CASSESGTSGRNEQFF
j_call: TRBJ1-6; v_call: TRBV6-1; d_call: TRBD1; cdr3_nt: TGTGCCAGCAGTGACAGCGACAGGGGCAATTCACCCCTCCACTTT; cdr3_aa: CASSDSDRGNSPLHF
j_call: TRBJ2-1; v_call: TRBV10-3; d_call: -; cdr3_nt: TGTGCCATCAGTGACGGTAGCAATGAGCAGTTCTTC; cdr3_aa: CAISDGSNEQFF
j_call: TRBJ2-7; v_call: TRBV19; d_call: -; cdr3_nt: TGTGCCAGTAGTATCCAACACCCCCGGGGCGAGCAGTACTTC; cdr3_aa: CASSIQHPRGEQYF
j_call: TRBJ1-6; v_call: TRBV19; d_call: TRBD1; cdr3_nt: TGTGCCAGTAGTCCGACAGGGGACAGCTCCTATAATTCACCCCTCCACTTT; cdr3_aa: CASSPTGDSSYNSPLHF
j_call: TRBJ2-4; v_call: TRBV7-9; d_call: TRBD1; cdr3_nt: TGTGCCAGCAGCGCCATATCGGACAGGGTTGCCATTCAGTACTTC; cdr3_aa: CASSAISDRVAIQYF
j_call: TRBJ1-5; v_call: TRBV4-1; d_call: TRBD1; cdr3_nt: TGCGCCAGCAGCCAAGATTTGGGGGACAGGGCTAGCAATCAGCCCCAGCATTTT; cdr3_aa: CASSQDLGDRASNQPQHF
j_call: TRBJ2-7; v_call: TRBV6-5; d_call: -; cdr3_nt: TGTGCCAGCAGTTACTCGGTGGCCCTGGCCTACGAGCAGTACTTC; cdr3_aa: CASSYSVALAYEQYF
j_call: TRBJ2-7; v_call: TRBV18; d_call: TRBD2; cdr3_nt: TGTGCCAGCTCACCACTAACTAGCGGGAGTCATTTTGCCTACGAGCAGTACTTC; cdr3_aa: CASSPLTSGSHFAYEQYF
j_call: TRBJ2-1; v_call: TRBV9; d_call: -; cdr3_nt: TGTGCCAGCATCTTAGGGGTGGACAGCCCACGGGCCTACAATGAGCAGTTCTTC; cdr3_aa: CASILGVDSPRAYNEQFF
j_call: TRBJ1-1; v_call: TRBV11-2; d_call: -; cdr3_nt: TGTGCCAGCAATTACGGGGTGAACACTGAAGCTTTCTTT; cdr3_aa: CASNYGVNTEAFF
j_call: TRBJ2-1; v_call: TRBV7-9; d_call: -; cdr3_nt: TGTGCCAGCGGCGCCCGGGCCTGGGGCCGTGATGAGCAGTTCTTC; cdr3_aa: CASGARAWGRDEQFF